This paragraph reports one TCR beta chain. This specimen comes from a study of blood T cell repertoires in COVID-19. The CDR3 contains 15 residues. Trimming removed 4 bases from V and 5 bases from J; junction bases left unmatched: 9. Germline V gives CDR1 SGHRS, CDR2 YFSETQ. Clones were read by immunoSEQ multiplex PCR, and TCRdb kept only the in-frame ones, dropping some. The sample holds fewer than 200,000 clones, about 83% seen once. This receptor was obtained from a woman of 80 years or more with COVID-19, enrolled during active disease. Sequencing was performed on peripheral blood. This rearrangement joins TRBV5-1 to TRBJ2-7; TRBD1 aligns across 10 bases. CDR3 sequence (DNA): TGCGCCAGCAGCCTCCGGGGACAGGGGTATCACGAGCAGTACTTC. This translates into CASSLRGQGYHEQYF. Based on the CDR3 plus reference TRBV5-1 and TRBJ2-7, the full variable domain is KAGVTQTPRYLIKTRGQQVTLSCSPISGHRSVSWYQQTPGQGLQFLFEYFSETQRNKGNFPGRFSGRQFSNSRSEMNVSTLELGDSALYLCASSLRGQGYHEQYFGPGTRLTVT.